This T cell receptor beta chain was identified during a study of blood T cell repertoires in COVID-19. About the research overall: Material from acute and convalescent COVID-19 was sourced from the United States, Italy and Spain. The analysed material was cDNA or gDNA that came from T cells, B-cell-depleted T cells, or PBMCs.

Authors' processing steps: Estimates of nucleated cell counts were drawn from the amplification of reference gene primers. Profiled with immunoSEQ multiplex PCR; TCRdb holds only in-frame clones, not every one. V, J and clone size reflect that table, while D and trimming were determined from the DNA. The sample includes more than 85,000 clones, about 90% of them seen just once. Germline V lookup: CDR1 LNHDA, CDR2 SQIVND (reference sequence). This CDR3 comprises 17 residues. The ends were cut back, 3 bases at V and 2 bases at J, with 16 bases in the middle. J is TRBJ2-2 and V is TRBV19, with D unresolved. This TCR was sampled from a human donor in a cohort sampled during active COVID-19. Sequencing used peripheral blood. The CDR3 region is CASSMFRLGDNTGELFF. The CDR3 bases are TGTGCCAGTAGTATGTTTCGGTTAGGAGATAACACCGGGGAGCTGTTTTTT.